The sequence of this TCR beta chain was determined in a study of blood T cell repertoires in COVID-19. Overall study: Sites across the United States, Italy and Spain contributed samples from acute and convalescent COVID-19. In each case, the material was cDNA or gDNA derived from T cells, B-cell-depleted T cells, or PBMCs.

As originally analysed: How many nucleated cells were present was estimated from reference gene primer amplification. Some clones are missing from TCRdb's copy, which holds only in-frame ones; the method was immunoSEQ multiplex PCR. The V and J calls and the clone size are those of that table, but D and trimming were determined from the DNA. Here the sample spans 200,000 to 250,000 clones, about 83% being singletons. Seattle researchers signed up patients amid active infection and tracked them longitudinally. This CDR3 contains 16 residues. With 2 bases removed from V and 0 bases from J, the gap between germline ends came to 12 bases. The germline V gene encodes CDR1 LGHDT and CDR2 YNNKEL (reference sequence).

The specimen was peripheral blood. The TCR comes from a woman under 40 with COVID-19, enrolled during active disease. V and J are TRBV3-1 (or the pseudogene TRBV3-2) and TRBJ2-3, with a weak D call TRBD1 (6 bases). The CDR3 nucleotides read TGTGCCAGCAGCCAAACGCAGGGGTATAGCACAGATACGCAGTATTTT. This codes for CASSQTQGYSTDTQYF.